Below, 28 T cell receptor beta chains from the same sample are listed, as sequenced in a study of blood T cell repertoires in COVID-19. TCRdb's table, derived via immunoSEQ multiplex PCR, lists solely in-frame clones and lacks some. Among 85,000 to 120,000 clones listed, roughly 90% were seen once. Sample: peripheral blood. These receptors came from a woman aged 45-65 years with COVID-19, enrolled during active disease.

The chain employs TRBV11-2 and TRBJ2-1; 8 nucleotides align to TRBD2. Germline values: CDR1 SGHAT, CDR2 FQNNGV. V gave up 0 bases and J gave up 7 bases; unmatched junction bases: 11. The CDR3 spans 17 residues. DNA of the CDR3: TGTGCCAGCAGCTTAGATTGGAGAACGGGGGGGCATAATGAGCAGTTCTTC. It is translated as CASSLDWRTGGHNEQFF.

J is TRBJ1-1 and V is TRBV11-1, with D uncertain. The V gene lost 3 bases and the J gene lost 1 base, with 9 bases spanning the gap. Germline V gene sequence: CDR1 SGHAT, CDR2 FQDESV (reference sequence). This CDR3 is built from 14 residues. The CDR3 here is CASSFRAGNTEAFF. The CDR3 DNA reads as TGTGCCAGCAGCTTCCGTGCAGGGAACACTGAAGCTTTCTTT.

The V call is TRBV19, the J call TRBJ1-2; D is unresolved. CDR1 and CDR2 (germline): LNHDA, SQIVND (reference sequence). V was shortened by 1 base and J by 5 bases, with 11 bases between the two germline ends. The CDR3 sequence is 14 residues long. In DNA, the CDR3 is TGTGCCAGTAGTATAGGCGCAGGAACTTATGGCTACACCTTC. Protein: CASSIGAGTYGYTF.

The rearrangement joins TRBV5-4 to TRBJ1-4; unclear D gene. Germline CDR1 reads SGHNT; CDR2 reads YYREEE (reference sequence). This CDR3 region has 14 residues. Trimming left V 4 bases short and J 7 bases short, with 14 bases between. The CDR3 sequence is CASSPSTGSEKLFF. In DNA form, the CDR3 reads TGTGCCAGCAGCCCCTCGACGGGGTCTGAAAAACTGTTTTTT.

V gene TRBV3-1 (or the pseudogene TRBV3-2) combines with J gene TRBJ1-2; tentatively, D is TRBD1 (5 bases). Per germline, CDR1 LGHDT and CDR2 YNNKEL (reference sequence). The CDR3 covers 13 residues. V dropped 8 bases and J dropped 2 bases, with 12 bases sitting between them. Here the CDR3 reads CASSPTANYGYTF. The CDR3 coding sequence is TGTGCCAGCTCCCCGACAGCCAACTATGGCTACACCTTC.

The chain recombines TRBV2 with TRBJ1-4; D perhaps matches TRBD1 (5 bases). Germline values: CDR1 SNHLY, CDR2 FYNNEI. The CDR3 consists of 16 residues. Trimming cost V 2 bases and J 8 bases, with 18 bases left between them. The CDR3 DNA reads TGTGCCAGCAGTGAAAGTCATTGGGCAGGGTTAGAAAAACTGTTTTTT. Translating gives CASSESHWAGLEKLFF.

The chain uses TRBV5-4 and TRBJ1-4; the match to TRBD1 covers 7 bases. Germline lookup yields CDR1 SGHNT and CDR2 YYREEE (reference sequence). J was trimmed by 5 bases and V by 4 bases; bases with no gene match: 11. The CDR3 covers 16 residues. The chain's CDR3 is CASSRNRGVENEKLFF. The CDR3 coding sequence is TGTGCCAGCAGCAGGAACAGGGGAGTAGAGAATGAAAAACTGTTTTTT.

The table lists this clone with a count of one. The rearrangement uses TRBV12-3 or TRBV12-4 and TRBJ1-2, with 10 bases identical to TRBD1. The CDR3 sequence is 13 residues long. Trimming at V came to 4 bases and at J to 10 bases, leaving 6 bases not matched to a gene. DNA for the CDR3: TGTGCCAGCAGTTATACCGGGACAGGGGACTACACCTTC. Translation: CASSYTGTGDYTF.

The chain carries TRBV7-2 and TRBJ1-5; D perhaps matches TRBD1 (6 bases). CDR1 and CDR2 from the germline V gene are SGHTA and FQGNSA. The CDR3 has 17 residues. Trimming cost V 1 base and J 2 bases, with 15 bases left between them. CDR3 sequence reads: CASSLGNTGQGNQPQHF. CDR3 bases: TGTGCCAGCAGCTTAGGTAATACAGGGCAAGGCAATCAGCCCCAGCATTTT.

The V and J genes are TRBV10-3 and TRBJ2-5; TRBD2 agrees at 7 bases. Losses at the gene ends were 0 bases for V and 5 bases for J; bases not matched to a gene: 6. Germline V CDR1 and CDR2: ENHRY, SYGVKD. The CDR3 is 15 residues long. This CDR3 reads CAISESSLAAETQYF. As DNA, the CDR3 is TGTGCCATCAGTGAGTCGAGCCTAGCGGCGGAGACCCAGTACTTC.

This chain connects TRBV18 to TRBJ1-6; TRBD1 is a possible D gene (5 bases). The CDR3 is 16 amino acids. CDR1 and CDR2 from the germline V gene are KGHSH and LQKENI. Trimming shortened V by 2 bases and J by 9 bases, and 17 bases separated the two germline ends. CDR3 amino acids: CASSPLNGQGSSPLHF. The CDR3, as DNA: TGTGCCAGCTCACCATTAAATGGCCAGGGCAGTTCACCCCTCCACTTT.

This chain joins TRBV7-8 and TRBJ2-2; 7 positions match TRBD1. The CDR3 extends over 16 amino acids. Germline values: CDR1 SGHVS, CDR2 FQNEAQ. Trimming took 1 base from V and 3 from J; bases not matched to a gene: 5. The CDR3 spells CASSLVQGQDTGELFF. Written as DNA, the CDR3 is TGTGCCAGCAGCTTAGTACAGGGGCAGGACACCGGGGAGCTGTTTTTT.

The chain joins TRBV6-2 or TRBV6-3 to TRBJ2-5, with 11 bases aligning to TRBD2. V lost 2 bases to trimming and J lost 5 bases; unmatched junction nucleotides: 16. The CDR3 is made up of 19 amino acids. Per germline, CDR1 MNHEY and CDR2 SVGEGT. The CDR3 spells CASSYASSVAGGPRETQYF. DNA of the CDR3: TGTGCCAGCAGTTACGCGTCCTCCGTAGCGGGGGGGCCCAGGGAGACCCAGTACTTC.

The chain has TRBV29-1 and TRBJ1-1; 7 positions match TRBD1. CDR3 length equals 13 residues. CDR1 and CDR2 (germline): SQVTM, ANQGSEA. J gave up 2 bases and V 7 bases, and 7 bases lay outside the gene matches. In DNA, the CDR3 is TGCAGCGGAAAGGACAGGTATAACACTGAAGCTTTCTTT. It translates to CSGKDRYNTEAFF.

The rearrangement links TRBV2 to TRBJ2-2; 7 bases line up with TRBD2. V trimming: 5 bases; J trimming: 1 base; junction bases outside the gene matches: 4. The CDR3 has 15 residues. CDR1 SNHLY and CDR2 FYNNEI come from the germline V gene. The CDR3 nucleotides read TGTGCCAGCAGTCTGGGCGGGGGGAACACCGGGGAGCTGTTTTTT. Encoded protein: CASSLGGGNTGELFF. Filled out from reference TRBV2 and TRBJ2-2, the complete variable domain reads EPEVTQTPSHQVTQMGQEVILRCVPISNHLYFYWYRQILGQKVEFLVSFYNNEISEKSEIFDDQFSVERPDGSNFTLKIRSTKLEDSAMYFCASSLGGGNTGELFFGEGSRLTVL.

This clone was found a few times. V usage is TRBV4-3 and J usage is TRBJ2-7, with 8 bases matching TRBD1. From germline, CDR1 is LGHNA and CDR2 YSLEER. The CDR3 consists of 15 residues. The V gene end was trimmed by 0 bases and the J gene end by 7 bases; junction bases not matched to a gene: 8. The CDR3 spells CASSQDQGAQEEQYF. The DNA for the CDR3 is TGCGCCAGCAGCCAAGACCAGGGGGCGCAAGAAGAGCAGTACTTC.

The J gene is TRBJ1-2, the V gene TRBV30; D gene unclear. The V and J ends lost 3 bases and 4 bases respectively, with 9 bases between them. The CDR3 is made up of 12 amino acids. From germline, CDR1 is GTSNPN and CDR2 SVGIG (reference sequence). The CDR3 spells CAWSQLSYGYTF. CDR3 bases: TGTGCCTGGAGCCAGTTAAGCTATGGCTACACCTTC.

The rearrangement uses TRBV10-3 and TRBJ2-6; no firm D call. There are 14 residues in the CDR3. Germline V gene data show CDR1 as ENHRY and CDR2 as SYGVKD. Between the trimmed V and J ends, which lost 6 bases and 12 bases, there was a span of 18 bases. The DNA for the CDR3 is TGTGCCATCAGCCAGTCTGGGTATGGCGGCGTCCTGACTTTC. Its protein product is CAISQSGYGGVLTF.

The J gene is TRBJ2-5, the V gene TRBV3-1 (or the pseudogene TRBV3-2); 11 nucleotides agree with TRBD2. The CDR3 is 16 amino acids. V lost 1 base and J lost 4; bases outside the gene matches: 5. CDR1 LGHDT and CDR2 YNNKEL come from the germline V gene (reference sequence). The CDR3 sequence is CASSQGFTSGGETQYF. As DNA, the CDR3 is TGTGCCAGCAGCCAAGGCTTCACTAGCGGGGGAGAGACCCAGTACTTC.

In its sample, this clone was seen once. V and J are TRBV19 and TRBJ2-1; 9 nucleotides agree with TRBD1. This CDR3 contains 15 residues. V trimming: 6 bases; J trimming: 0 bases; junction bases outside the gene matches: 3. The V gene's germline CDR1 is LNHDA and CDR2 SQIVND (reference sequence). In DNA form, the CDR3 reads TGTGCCAGTAGAAAGGACAGGGGCTCCTACAATGAGCAGTTCTTC. This codes for CASRKDRGSYNEQFF.

V is TRBV28 and J is TRBJ2-5; possible D gene TRBD2, 5 bases. Germline assignment: CDR1 MDHEN and CDR2 SYDVKM. V was shortened by 6 bases and J by 3 bases, with 11 bases between the two germline ends. The CDR3 length is 13 residues. The CDR3 sequence: CASRNTRKETQYF. The CDR3 nucleotides are TGTGCCAGCAGAAATACTAGAAAAGAGACCCAGTACTTC.

J is TRBJ2-2 and V is TRBV9; TRBD2 is a possible D gene (5 bases). The CDR3 has 17 residues. The ends were cut back, 5 bases at V and 6 bases at J, with 23 bases in the middle. Per germline, CDR1 SGDLS and CDR2 YYNGEE. In DNA form, the CDR3 reads TGTGCCAGCAGGGTAACCGGTGACTCTAGCATCGCCGGGGAGCTGTTTTTT. Translation gives CASRVTGDSSIAGELFF. Variable domain in full (rest from reference TRBV9 and TRBJ2-2): DSGVTQTPKHLITATGQRVTLRCSPRSGDLSVYWYQQSLDQGLQFLIQYYNGEERAKGNILERFSAQQFPDLHSELNLSSLELGDSALYFCASRVTGDSSIAGELFFGEGSRLTVL.

J is TRBJ2-2 and V is TRBV3-1 (or the pseudogene TRBV3-2); possible D gene TRBD1, 5 bases. Germline assignment: CDR1 LGHDT and CDR2 YNNKEL (reference sequence). The V and J ends lost 6 bases and 5 bases respectively, with 13 bases between them. This CDR3 is 14 amino acids long. The CDR3 DNA is TGTGCCAGCAGTCTACAGGACATAACCGGGGAGCTGTTTTTT. This codes for CASSLQDITGELFF.

J is TRBJ2-4 and V is TRBV19; D perhaps matches TRBD2 (5 bases). The CDR3 consists of 16 residues. Germline CDR1 reads LNHDA; CDR2 reads SQIVND (reference sequence). V gave up 5 bases and J gave up 3 bases, with 17 bases separating them. The CDR3 is CASSVAEEVGKNIQYF. Written as DNA, the CDR3 is TGTGCCAGTAGTGTCGCGGAGGAGGTGGGCAAAAACATTCAGTACTTC.

The chain recombines TRBV3-1 (or the pseudogene TRBV3-2) with TRBJ2-5; 10 positions agree with TRBD2. V shed 0 bases, J shed 3 bases, and the junction held 10 bases outside the gene matches. In germline, CDR1 is LGHDT, CDR2 YNNKEL (reference sequence). This CDR3 contains 18 residues. CDR3 amino acids: CASSQETISGGLKETQYF. CDR3 coding DNA: TGTGCCAGCAGCCAAGAGACGATTAGCGGGGGGTTAAAAGAGACCCAGTACTTC.

The rearrangement uses TRBV29-1 and TRBJ2-7, with TRBD1 matching 8 bases. V trimming: 4 bases; J trimming: 6 bases; junction bases outside the gene matches: 8. Germline V gives CDR1 SQVTM, CDR2 ANQGSEA. The CDR3 totals 13 residues. The CDR3 coding sequence is TGCAGCGTTGGGGAGCAGGGGGCGAGCGAGCAGTACTTC. The encoded protein is CSVGEQGASEQYF.

The DNA of the CDR3 is TGTGCCAGTAGCTCATTAGGGGGCTCTGGGGCCAACGTCCTGACTTTC. Its protein product is CASSSLGGSGANVLTF. The chain links TRBV19 to TRBJ2-6; a weak D match, TRBD1 (6 bases). This CDR3 region has 16 residues. Trimming took off 6 bases at V and 0 bases at J, with 12 bases between the two ends. Germline assignment: CDR1 LNHDA and CDR2 SQIVND (reference sequence).

This rearrangement joins TRBV9 to TRBJ2-1; 10 positions agree with TRBD1. CDR1 is SGDLS, CDR2 YYNGEE, per germline. The CDR3 is 16 amino acids. The V segment lost 0 bases and the J segment 5 bases; nucleotides outside the gene matches: 5. Here the CDR3 DNA reads TGTGCCAGCAGCGTAGTAGGGACAGGGGCGAACAATGAGCAGTTCTTC. Translating gives CASSVVGTGANNEQFF.